This TCR beta chain stems from a study of cytomegalovirus exposure and HLA in healthy donors (TCRdb year 2017). Concerning the study at large: An earlier analysis of approximately 590 of the donors reported roughly 270 Gb of sequence data and 117 million unique TCR beta sequences from about 200 million T cells. An early release covering roughly 600 HLA-typed donors comprised roughly 300 gigabases of sequencing data and about 90 million unique TCR sequences. The genetic ancestry cluster associated with self-reported Caucasian donors included roughly four fifths of the 398 genotyped donors. The study aimed to test whether signatures of past pathogen exposure could be identified by cataloging public T cell receptors. The study profiled the T cell repertoires of 550 to 700 subjects by immunosequencing and related them to cytomegalovirus serostatus. Besides the first cohort of about 730 subjects, a separate validation cohort made up of over 95 different subjects was used. The study combined high-throughput TCR immunosequencing, statistical association of individual TCRs with disease status, and machine learning to predict cytomegalovirus infection status. To study patterns of TCR occurrence, a later analysis re-analyzed previously published TCR beta repertoires from hundreds of donors and added high-resolution HLA genotyping. Rather than using new phenotypic data, the later analysis identified candidate immune exposures from TCR beta sequences and from how often those sequences occurred across donors. To decide whether each TCR beta V gene segment behaved as functional or pseudogenic, an earlier analysis of some 540 of the donors relied on high-throughput TCR beta sequencing. Alongside the repertoire data, information on donor age, sex, ethnicity and CMV serostatus was compiled. In a later genetic analysis, genome-wide SNP genotypes for about 65% of the roughly 700 donors were used, and that subset was treated as a discovery cohort. Every repertoire in the discovery cohort had been generated on one and the same sequencing platform. Both class I and class II loci were covered by HLA typing, at four-digit resolution. The number of donors typed differed by locus, with about 629-630 for A, B, C, DRB1 and DQB1, about 500 for DQA1, 600 to 610 for DPA1, and some 440 for DPB1. Several DR-DQ haplotypes were treated as single units for association and clustering because of strong linkage in the cohort. On average, approximately 250,000 unique TCR beta nucleotide sequences were sequenced per donor among about 400 genotyped donors of the cohort, with roughly a sixth of those sequences being non-productive. Study-wide findings and limitations: Specific HLA alleles were associated with over 15,000 TCR beta sequences at a false discovery rate of 0.05 in a later analysis. Cytomegalovirus status was reported to be diagnosed by the classifier with high specificity and sensitivity in both the original and validation cohorts. The authors suggested that the approach could potentially be extended to other disease states and immunological phenotypes. In an earlier analysis of 500 to 650 of the donors, most TCR beta V segments appeared in productive rearrangements about 87% or about 30% of the time, broadly matching IMGT annotations. The sequencing pipeline was judged likely to have produced a cluster of highly shared sequence variants as a technical artifact. In a later genetic analysis, a missense DCLRE1C variant was associated with V-gene and J-gene trimming of TCR beta chains, and the association was replicated in an independent cohort. Compared with equally common non-associated chains, HLA-associated TCR beta chains in a later analysis were more clonally expanded and had lower generation probabilities. For the cohort, immune exposure information was limited to CMV serostatus. When HLA alleles, especially DR and DQ, strongly co-occurred, attributing TCR associations to individual alleles was difficult. A total of roughly 160 TCR beta chains were listed by the study as associated with cytomegalovirus. Presence/absence analyses assumed roughly uniform sequencing depth across donors, an assumption that may not hold. Compared with the approximately 700-donor mean, donors in an Asian-associated ancestry cluster had fewer N-insertions in productive TCRs, according to a later genetic analysis. A few of the identified cytomegalovirus-associated TCR beta chains were confirmed in vitro to be specific for cytomegalovirus antigens. In this cohort, only TCR beta chains were sequenced, and detectable features were limited by the absence of alpha or paired-chain data. According to a later analysis, TCR association rates differed among HLA loci, with DRB1 alleles showing the most associated TCRs and HLA-C alleles showing the fewest. According to a later analysis, parvovirus B19, influenza, CMV and Epstein-Barr virus appeared linked to several top co-occurrence clusters. While some public TCRs were present in many individuals, most TCR sequences turned up only very rarely across donors. Linkage disequilibrium might explain the correlated functional status among segregating V segments, but an unknown experimental factor could not be ruled out. According to a later analysis, most CMV-associated TCR beta chains appeared to be HLA-restricted, and the HLA associations seemed to be driven largely by CMV exposure. Over 15 rarely observed V segments, including chromosome 9 orphons, were excluded from the earlier analysis of a few hundred of the donors because counts were too low. A further reported finding was that TCR beta sequences accurately predicted the HLA-A and HLA-B alleles for most subjects in the first cohort. Because HLA typing was unavailable for some donors at each locus, only the typed subset was used in association tests.

The receptor library was made with the immunoSEQ multiplex PCR assay. The multiplex PCR relied on a mix of 60 forward primers for TCR Vbeta segments and 13 reverse primers for TCR Jbeta segments. The CDR3 region of rearranged TCR beta genes was amplified from genomic DNA by a multiplex PCR assay. The Illumina HiSeq System was used to sequence the amplified TCR beta libraries as 87-base-pair reads. As for the authors' bioinformatics: In a later analysis, some 80 million unique TCR beta chains were counted across the roughly 670 repertoires, and around 10 million of these chains were shared by at least two donors. Raw reads were error-corrected and collapsed into unique sequences with a nearest-neighbor algorithm that merged closely related sequences to remove PCR and sequencing errors. To assign V, D and J gene segments, CDR3 sequences were aligned to IMGT reference sequences. For a sequence to be retained, a match of at least six nucleotides was required to both a V gene segment and a J gene segment. A rearrangement counted as productive if the CDR3 had no stop codons and remained in frame with V and J, and every other rearrangement counted as non-productive. CDR3 was defined according to IMGT convention as the region running from the second conserved V-encoded cysteine to the conserved J-encoded phenylalanine. Sequences without an unambiguous match to a single V gene segment were excluded from the earlier analysis of about 600 of the donors. In an earlier analysis of more than 500 of the donors, a V segment was called functional when productive rearrangements were above 56.7%, and segregating when the standard deviation between donors exceeded 5%. A statistical classification framework was developed to diagnose cytomegalovirus status using the catalog of TCR beta chain sequences. In a later analysis, TCR nucleotide sequences were compared against IMGT/GENE-DB human TR gene sequences so that V and J genes could be assigned. The TCRdist pipeline was used in a later analysis to assign CDR3 sequences and most-parsimonious VDJ recombination scenarios. A later analysis defined each TCR beta chain by its CDR3 amino acid sequence plus V-gene family, and excluded reads lacking a unique V-gene family. A later analysis removed 592 highly shared, low-generation-probability nucleotide sequences to deal with suspected cross-contamination and a sequencing artifact. In a later analysis, a clonal expansion index was calculated for each public chain from normalized within-repertoire ranks of inferred template counts. A later analysis computed generation probabilities with a VDJ recombination model fitted to out-of-frame rearrangements, and checked the results against IGoR. In a later analysis, hypergeometric tests were used to score TCR-TCR, TCR-HLA and TCR-CMV co-occurrence, with a repertoire-size bias correction applied to TCR pairs. A later analysis estimated false discovery rates by permuting HLA or CMV assignments 20 times. In a later analysis, co-occurring TCRs were grouped using DBSCAN, and TCRdist sequence similarity was added for clustering within HLA-allele-positive subsets. Co-occurrence clustering excluded repertoires with fewer than 30,000 or more than 120,000 public chains, plus five with anomalous nucleotide sharing. Here the immuneACCESS table is served through TCRdb, limited to in-frame sequences with V and J called. Missing clones are a known gap in these copies; in checked studies unresolved V genes cover under half, and the rest lacks a known reason. V and J calls plus clone size are reproduced from that table; the DNA served to infer D and trimming. The data table for this sample lists 85,000 to 90,000 clones. The ten largest clones take up 15% of the sample.

The cohort consisted of 670 or so healthy bone marrow donors. At the time of sampling, all cohort members were nominally healthy, though unrecorded immune exposures were likely present. The donor tested CMV seropositive, placing the donor among the roughly 270 seropositive members of the cohort. Each donor provided a peripheral blood sample, and peripheral blood mononuclear cells were used for TCR beta sequencing. Genomic DNA was extracted from the blood cell samples with the Qiagen DNeasy Blood Extraction Kit. In regard to this clone: Its antigen target is currently unknown. One junction end disagrees with the germline gene, perhaps due to a read error.

The sequence was collected from a man between 45 and 60 years old in good health and CMV-seropositive. Sequenced: PBMCs.

The sequenced DNA is TGTGCCAGCAGTAAAGCCCCGGGACTAGCGGGAGAAGGGCAGTTCTTC. Its product reads: CASSKAPGLAGEGQFF. Recombination linked TRBV6-1 to TRBJ2-1; a stretch of 14 junction bases matches TRBD2. Its CDR3 holds 16 amino acids, cysteine through phenylalanine. The DNA shown is the 48-base CDR3, in frame from base 1. Sequences MNHNS (CDR1) and SASEGT (CDR2) are obtained from the germline V gene.